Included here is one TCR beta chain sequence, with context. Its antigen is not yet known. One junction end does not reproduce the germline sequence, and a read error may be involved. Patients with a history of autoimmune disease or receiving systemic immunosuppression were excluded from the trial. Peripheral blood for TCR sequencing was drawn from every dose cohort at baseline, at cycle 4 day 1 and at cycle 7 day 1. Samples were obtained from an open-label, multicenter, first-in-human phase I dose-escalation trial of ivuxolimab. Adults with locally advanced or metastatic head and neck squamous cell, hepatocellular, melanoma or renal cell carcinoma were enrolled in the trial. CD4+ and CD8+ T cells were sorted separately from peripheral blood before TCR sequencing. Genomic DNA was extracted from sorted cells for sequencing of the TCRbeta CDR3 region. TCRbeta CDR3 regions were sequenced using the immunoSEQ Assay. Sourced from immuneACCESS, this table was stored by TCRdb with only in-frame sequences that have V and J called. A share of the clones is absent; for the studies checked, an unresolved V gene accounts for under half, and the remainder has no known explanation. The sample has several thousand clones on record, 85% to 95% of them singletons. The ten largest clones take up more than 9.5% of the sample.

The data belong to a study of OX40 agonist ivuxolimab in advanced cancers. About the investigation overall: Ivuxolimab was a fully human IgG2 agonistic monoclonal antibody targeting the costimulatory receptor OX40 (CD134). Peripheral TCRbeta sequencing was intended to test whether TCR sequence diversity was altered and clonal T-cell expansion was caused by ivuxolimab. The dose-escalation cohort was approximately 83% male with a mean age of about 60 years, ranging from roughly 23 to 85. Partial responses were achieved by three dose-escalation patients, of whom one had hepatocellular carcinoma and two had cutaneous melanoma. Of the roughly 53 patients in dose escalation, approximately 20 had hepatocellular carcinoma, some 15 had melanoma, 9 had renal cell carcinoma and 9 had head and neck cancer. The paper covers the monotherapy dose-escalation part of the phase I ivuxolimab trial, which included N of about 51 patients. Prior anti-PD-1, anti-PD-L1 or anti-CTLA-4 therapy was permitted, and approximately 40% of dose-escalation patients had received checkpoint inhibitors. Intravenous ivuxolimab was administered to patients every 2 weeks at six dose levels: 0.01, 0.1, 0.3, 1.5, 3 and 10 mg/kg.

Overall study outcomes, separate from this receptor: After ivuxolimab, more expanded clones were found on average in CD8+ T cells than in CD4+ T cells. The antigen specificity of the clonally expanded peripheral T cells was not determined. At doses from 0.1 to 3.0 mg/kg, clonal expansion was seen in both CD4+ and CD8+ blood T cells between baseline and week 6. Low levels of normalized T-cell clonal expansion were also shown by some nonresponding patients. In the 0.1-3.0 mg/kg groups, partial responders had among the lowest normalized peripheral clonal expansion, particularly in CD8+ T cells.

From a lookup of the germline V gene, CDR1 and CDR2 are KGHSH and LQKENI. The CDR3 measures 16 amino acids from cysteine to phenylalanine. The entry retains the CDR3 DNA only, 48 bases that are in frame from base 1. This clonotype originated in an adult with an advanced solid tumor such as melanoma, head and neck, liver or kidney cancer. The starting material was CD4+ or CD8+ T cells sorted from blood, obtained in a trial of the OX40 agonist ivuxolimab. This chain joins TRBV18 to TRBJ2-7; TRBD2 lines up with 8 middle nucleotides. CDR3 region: CASSPPLSGSPYEQYF. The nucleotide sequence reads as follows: TGTGCCAGCTCACCCCCCCTGAGCGGGAGCCCCTACGAACAGTACTTC. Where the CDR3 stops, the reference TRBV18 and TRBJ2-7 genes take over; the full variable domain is NAGVMQNPRHLVRRRGQEARLRCSPMKGHSHVYWYRQLPEEGLKFMVYLQKENIIDESGMPKERFSAEFPKEGPSILRIQQVVRGDSAAYFCASSPPLSGSPYEQYFGPGTRLTVT.